This TCR beta chain was found in a study of shared clonotypes between healthy human individuals. Naive CD8 populations comprised CD45RO-negative cells positively selected for CCR7, excluding terminally differentiated effector memory CD45RA+ cells. Germline V gene lookup returns CDR1 SQVTM and CDR2 ANQGSEA. V lost 3 bases to trimming and J lost 7 bases, with 9 bases between them. The CDR3 covers 11 residues. It was across several immunoSEQ plates that each subset's genomic DNA was evenly split. Repertoires were generated with immunoSEQ multiplex PCR, while TCRdb's copy carries only in-frame clones and drops some. This table holds about 580,000 clones, roughly 98% found once.

The chain links TRBV29-1 to TRBJ1-2; D call uncertain. This sequence originates from a young man in good health. The sequenced sample was naive CD8+ T cells sorted from blood. CDR3 bases: TGCAGCGTTGAGGTCCGTGTTGGCTACACCTTC. Translated: CSVEVRVGYTF.